The TCR beta chain under discussion was sequenced for a study of memory CD8 T cells in hepatitis C reinfection. Study in general: A positive HCV RNA test after two negatives ≥60 days apart defined reinfection. Between 55 and 20 weeks before reinfection detection, pre-reinfection samples were drawn.

Time point in this sample: pre-reinfection, 55 to 20 weeks before reinfection detection. No in vitro expansion preceded TCR sequencing of the sorted cells. Donors were people who inject drugs in the Montreal HEPCO cohort. Total naive CD8 T cells were sorted as viable CD3+ CD8+ CD45RO- cells from a couple of donors. Clones were sequenced by immunoSEQ multiplex PCR, and TCRdb holds only the in-frame ones, with some missing. The sample yields 40,000 to 60,000 clones, 89% seen once. J gave up 4 bases and V 5 bases, and 8 bases lay outside the gene matches. The CDR3 sequence is 16 residues long. Germline V CDR1 and CDR2: SEHNR, FQNEAQ (reference sequence).

The sample comprised naive CD8+ T cells sorted from blood. The sequence was collected from a man aged 18 to 29 with hepatitis C virus infection. The chain couples TRBV7-9 to TRBJ2-5; 12 nucleotides agree with TRBD2. The CDR3 nucleotides read TGTGCCAGCAGCCTCTGGACTAGCGGGGAGCGAGAGACCCAGTACTTC. This gives the protein CASSLWTSGERETQYF.